The 18 T cell receptor beta chains reported below all come from one sample, sequenced in a study of OX40 agonist ivuxolimab in advanced cancers. Generated by immunoSEQ multiplex PCR, the TCRdb table keeps only in-frame clones and is missing some. The profile shows about 33,000 clones, around nine tenths of them singletons. The source was CD4+ or CD8+ T cells sorted from blood, collected in a trial of the OX40 agonist ivuxolimab. These receptors were obtained from an adult with an advanced solid tumor such as melanoma, head and neck, liver or kidney cancer.

The chain has TRBV7-8 and TRBJ1-5; D gene uncertain. Trimming shortened V by 2 bases and J by 5 bases, and 10 bases separated the two germline ends. Germline V gene lookup returns CDR1 SGHVS and CDR2 FQNEAQ. The CDR3 consists of 14 residues. CDR3 loop: CASSLFGFDQPQHF. The CDR3 coding sequence is TGTGCCAGCAGCTTATTTGGGTTCGATCAGCCCCAGCATTTT.

Concerning this clone: An end of the junction differs from the germline gene, which may be a read error. The gene calls are TRBV19 and TRBJ2-6, with D uncertain. CDR3 length: 17 amino acids. Germline CDR1 is LNHDA and CDR2 is SQIVND (reference sequence). The DNA of the CDR3 is TGTGCCAGTAGTTTAGAGCCAGGTGGGTCTGGGGCCAACGTCCTGACTTTC. This encodes CASSLEPGGSGANVLTF.

This clone was detected once. The CDR3 reads CASSEAGGTDTQYF. Written as DNA, the CDR3 is TGTGCCAGCAGTGAGGCAGGGGGCACAGATACGCAGTATTTT. This chain joins TRBV6-4 and TRBJ2-3; possible D gene TRBD1, 6 bases. The CDR3 spans 14 residues. V lost 3 bases and J 1 base, leaving 8 bases between the germline ends. Germline V gives CDR1 MRHNA, CDR2 SNTAGT.

The chain combines TRBV19 with TRBJ2-6; 10 bases are shared with TRBD1. Germline loops: CDR1 LNHDA, CDR2 SQIVND (reference sequence). Trimming cost V 6 bases and J 0 bases; bases outside gene matches: 5. The CDR3 is 17 amino acids. CDR3 bases: TGTGCCAGTAGCCGGGGACAGGGGATCTCTGGGGCCAACGTCCTGACTTTC. It is translated as CASSRGQGISGANVLTF.

The rearrangement joins TRBV28 to TRBJ1-2; D gene uncertain. The germline V and J ends were trimmed by 5 bases and 5 bases, with 12 bases remaining between them. Germline V CDR1 and CDR2: MDHEN, SYDVKM. The CDR3 covers 13 residues. CDR3 residues: CASSRTKSYGYTF. The CDR3 nucleotides are TGTGCCAGCAGTCGGACCAAATCGTATGGCTACACCTTC.

The chain uses TRBV27 and TRBJ2-3, with D possibly being TRBD2 (6 bases). The length of the CDR3 is 13 residues. Trimming took 6 bases from V and 4 from J, leaving 11 bases between them. CDR1 and CDR2 from the germline V gene are MNHEY and SMNVEV (reference sequence). The CDR3 spells CASRVWEADTQYF. The CDR3 DNA follows: TGTGCCAGCAGGGTCTGGGAGGCAGATACGCAGTATTTT.

The chain is built from TRBV30 and TRBJ1-2, with 8 positions matching TRBD1. CDR3 size: 18 residues. The germline gives CDR1 GTSNPN, CDR2 SVGIG (reference sequence). V dropped 0 bases and J dropped 0; count of bases not matched to a gene: 12. CDR3 sequence: CAWSVLDRAASPNYGYTF. DNA for the CDR3: TGTGCCTGGAGTGTATTGGACAGGGCTGCTTCCCCTAACTATGGCTACACCTTC.

The chain combines TRBV27 with TRBJ2-7; 7 bases agree with TRBD1. Germline V gene lookup returns CDR1 MNHEY and CDR2 SMNVEV (reference sequence). The V and J ends lost 4 bases and 3 bases, in that order; junction bases with no gene match: 6. This CDR3 region has 14 residues. The CDR3 protein is CASSSGQILYEQYF. The CDR3 DNA follows: TGTGCCAGCAGTTCGGGACAGATTCTCTACGAGCAGTACTTC.

Concerning this clone: Its ends do not fully match the called genes, so a read error is possible. The gene calls are TRBV7-7 and TRBJ2-7, with no clear D. The CDR3 length is 13 residues. The germline V gene encodes CDR1 SSHAT and CDR2 FNYEAQ (reference sequence). CDR3: CASSHSSSYEQYF. In DNA, the CDR3 is TGTGCTAGCAGCCATTCCAGCTCCTACGAGCAGTACTTC. The full variable domain, completed using reference TRBV7-7 and TRBJ2-7, is GAGVSQSPRYKVTKRGQDVTLRCDPISSHATLYWYQQALGQGPEFLTYFNYEAQPDKSGLPSDRFSAERPEGSISTLTIQRTEQRDSAMYRCASSHSSSYEQYFGPGTRLTVT.

The chain joins TRBV30 to TRBJ2-1, with TRBD2 matching over 10 bases. Germline lookup yields CDR1 GTSNPN and CDR2 SVGIG (reference sequence). The V gene end was trimmed by 0 bases and the J gene end by 10 bases; junction bases not matched to a gene: 6. The CDR3 spans 14 residues. DNA of the CDR3: TGTGCCTGGAGTGTACTAGCGGGGTTGGGGGAGCAGTTCTTC. The encoded protein is CAWSVLAGLGEQFF.

The genes are TRBV6-4 and TRBJ2-3; 11 bases are shared with TRBD2. V gave up 3 bases and J gave up 1 base; unmatched junction bases: 0. Germline values: CDR1 MRHNA, CDR2 SNTAGT. The CDR3 spans 15 residues. The CDR3: CASSETSGGTDTQYF. Written as DNA, the CDR3 is TGTGCCAGCAGTGAGACTAGCGGGGGCACAGATACGCAGTATTTT.

In this sample, this clone turned up a few times. The gene calls are TRBV5-6 and TRBJ2-7, with 10 bases fitting TRBD1. Germline CDR1 is SGHDT and CDR2 is YYEEEE. This CDR3 has 15 residues. The V and J ends lost 4 bases and 5 bases, in that order; junction bases with no gene match: 9. The CDR3 protein is CASSGQGQGSHEQYF. In nucleotides, the CDR3 is TGTGCCAGCAGCGGGCAGGGACAGGGGTCCCACGAGCAGTACTTC.

The chain carries TRBV5-6 and TRBJ2-2; a weak D match, TRBD1 (5 bases). The V gene lost 4 bases and the J gene lost 6 bases, with 16 bases spanning the gap. From germline, CDR1 is SGHDT and CDR2 YYEEEE. The CDR3 has 15 amino acids. Here the CDR3 DNA reads TGTGCCAGCAGCGCCCAGGCAGGGTGGGCCGGGGAGCTGTTTTTT. Translation gives CASSAQAGWAGELFF.

The gene calls are TRBV28 and TRBJ2-3, with a possible D match to TRBD1 (5 bases). V gave up 1 base and J gave up 1 base, with 9 bases separating them. CDR3 length: 15 residues. The germline CDR1 and CDR2 sequences are MDHEN and SYDVKM. The CDR3 is CASSLLGPGTDTQYF. In DNA form, the CDR3 reads TGTGCCAGCAGTTTATTGGGGCCGGGCACAGATACGCAGTATTTT.

This clone was detected once. The chain combines TRBV19 with TRBJ2-6; 9 positions agree with TRBD1. Germline CDR1 is LNHDA and CDR2 is SQIVND (reference sequence). J gave up 0 bases and V 4 bases, and 7 bases lay outside the gene matches. This CDR3 spans 18 amino acids. CDR3 sequence (DNA): TGTGCCAGTAGTAGCCCGGGACAGGGCATCTCTGGGGCCAACGTCCTGACTTTC. This codes for CASSSPGQGISGANVLTF.

The chain combines TRBV4-1 with TRBJ2-7, with TRBD2 matching over 7 bases. The CDR3 sequence is 14 residues long. V shed 3 bases, J shed 5 bases, and the junction held 7 bases outside the gene matches. Germline-derived CDR1 and CDR2 are MGHRA and YSYEKL. Here the CDR3 reads CASSQTAGADEQYF. For the CDR3, the DNA is TGCGCCAGCAGCCAGACGGCGGGAGCCGACGAGCAGTACTTC.

V usage is TRBV7-7 and J usage is TRBJ1-1, with no clear D. There are 13 residues in the CDR3. Germline-derived CDR1 and CDR2 are SSHAT and FNYEAQ (reference sequence). V was clipped by 5 bases and J by 3 bases, with 10 bases between them. In DNA form, the CDR3 reads TGTGCCAGCAGCCCCGTCGGTTACACTGAAGCTTTCTTT. Protein: CASSPVGYTEAFF.

This clone came up once. The J gene is TRBJ1-1, the V gene TRBV25-1, with 8 bases aligning to TRBD1. The CDR3 spans 16 residues. The germline CDR1 and CDR2 sequences are MGHDK and SYGVNS. V was pared by 1 base and J by 3 bases, with 7 bases of the junction left unmatched. The CDR3 spells CASSEFGQGKDTEAFF. The CDR3 DNA is TGTGCCAGCAGTGAATTTGGACAGGGTAAGGACACTGAAGCTTTCTTT. Full variable domain (outside the CDR3, taken from reference TRBV25-1 and TRBJ1-1): EADIYQTPRYLVIGTGKKITLECSQTMGHDKMYWYQQDPGMELHLIHYSYGVNSTEKGDLSSESTVSRIRTEHFPLTLESARPSHTSQYLCASSEFGQGKDTEAFFGQGTRLTVV.